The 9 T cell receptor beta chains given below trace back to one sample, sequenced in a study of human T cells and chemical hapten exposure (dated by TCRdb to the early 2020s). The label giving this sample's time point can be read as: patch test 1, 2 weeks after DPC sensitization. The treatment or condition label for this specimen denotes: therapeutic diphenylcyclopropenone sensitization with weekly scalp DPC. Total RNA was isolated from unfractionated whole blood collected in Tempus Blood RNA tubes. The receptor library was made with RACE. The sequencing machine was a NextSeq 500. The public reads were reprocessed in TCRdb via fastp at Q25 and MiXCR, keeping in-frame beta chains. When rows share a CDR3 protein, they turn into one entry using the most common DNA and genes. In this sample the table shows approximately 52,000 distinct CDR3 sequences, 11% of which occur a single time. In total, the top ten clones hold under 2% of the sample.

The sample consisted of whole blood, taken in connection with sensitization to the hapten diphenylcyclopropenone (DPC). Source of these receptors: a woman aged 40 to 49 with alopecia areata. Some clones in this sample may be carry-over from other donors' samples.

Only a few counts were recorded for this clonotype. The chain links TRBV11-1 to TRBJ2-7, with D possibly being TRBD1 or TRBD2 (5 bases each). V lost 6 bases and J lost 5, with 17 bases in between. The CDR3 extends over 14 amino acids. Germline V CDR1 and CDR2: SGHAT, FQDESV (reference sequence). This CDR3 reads CASRSGTPEHEQYF. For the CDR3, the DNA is TGTGCCAGCAGGTCCGGGACCCCGGAGCACGAGCAGTACTTC. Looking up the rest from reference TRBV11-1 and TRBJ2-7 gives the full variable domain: EAEVAQSPRYKITEKSQAVAFWCDPISGHATLYWYRQILGQGPELLVQFQDESVVDDSQLPKDRFSAERLKGVDSTLKIQPAELGDSAMYLCASRSGTPEHEQYFGPGTRLTVT.

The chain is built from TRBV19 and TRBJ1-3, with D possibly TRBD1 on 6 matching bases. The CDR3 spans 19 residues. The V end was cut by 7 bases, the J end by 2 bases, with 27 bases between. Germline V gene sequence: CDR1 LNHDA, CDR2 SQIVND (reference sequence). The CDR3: CASIHIRNPGATTGNTIYF. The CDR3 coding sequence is TGTGCCAGTATCCATATCCGAAATCCGGGGGCAACCACTGGAAACACCATATATTTT.

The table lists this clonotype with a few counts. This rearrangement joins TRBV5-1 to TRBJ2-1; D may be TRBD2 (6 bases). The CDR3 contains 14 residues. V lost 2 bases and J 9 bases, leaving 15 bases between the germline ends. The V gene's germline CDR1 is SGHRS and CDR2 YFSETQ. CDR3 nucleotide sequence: TGCGCCAGCAGCTTAGGTCCTAGCGAGGCTGAGCAGTTCTTC. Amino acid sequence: CASSLGPSEAEQFF.

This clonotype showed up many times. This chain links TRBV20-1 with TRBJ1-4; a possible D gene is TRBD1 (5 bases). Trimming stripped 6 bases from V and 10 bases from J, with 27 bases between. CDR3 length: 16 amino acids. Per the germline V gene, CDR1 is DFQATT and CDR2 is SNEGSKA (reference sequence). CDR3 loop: CSATRHGDPGGRKLFF. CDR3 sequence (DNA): TGCAGTGCCACCCGCCACGGGGACCCCGGAGGCCGAAAACTGTTTTTT.

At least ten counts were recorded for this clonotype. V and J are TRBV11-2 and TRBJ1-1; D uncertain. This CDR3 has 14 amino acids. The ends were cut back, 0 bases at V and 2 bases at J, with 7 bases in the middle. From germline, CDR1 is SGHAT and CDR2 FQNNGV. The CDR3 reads CASSLEAINTEAFF. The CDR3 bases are TGTGCCAGCAGCTTAGAAGCGATTAACACTGAAGCTTTCTTT.

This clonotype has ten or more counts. For the CDR3, the DNA is TGTGCTAGTGGTTTGCCTCGGGCCGTAGGAGCTTTCTTT. Its translation: CASGLPRAVGAFF. This sequence joins TRBV12-5 and TRBJ1-1, with D unresolved. This CDR3 has 13 residues. Germline CDR1 LGHNT, CDR2 FRNRAP. V shed 2 bases and J shed 10 bases, with 14 bases lying between them.

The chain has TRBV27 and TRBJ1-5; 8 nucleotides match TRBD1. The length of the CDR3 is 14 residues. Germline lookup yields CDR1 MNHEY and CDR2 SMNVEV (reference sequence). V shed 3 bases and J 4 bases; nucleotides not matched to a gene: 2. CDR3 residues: CASSFNRGNQPQHF. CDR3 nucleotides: TGTGCCAGCAGTTTTAACAGGGGGAATCAGCCCCAGCATTTT.

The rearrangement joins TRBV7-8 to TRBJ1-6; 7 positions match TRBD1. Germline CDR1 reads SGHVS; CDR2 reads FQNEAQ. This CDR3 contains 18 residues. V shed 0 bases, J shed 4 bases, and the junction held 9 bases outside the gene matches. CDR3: CASSLARAGGEYNSPLHF. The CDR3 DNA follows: TGTGCCAGCAGCTTAGCGAGGGCAGGGGGGGAATATAATTCACCCCTCCACTTT.

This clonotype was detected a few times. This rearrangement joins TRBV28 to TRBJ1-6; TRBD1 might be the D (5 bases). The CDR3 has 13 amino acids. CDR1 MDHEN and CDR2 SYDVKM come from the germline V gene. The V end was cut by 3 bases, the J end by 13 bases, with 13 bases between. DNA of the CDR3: TGTGCCAGCAGTTTTGTGGGGGGAAGGCCCCTCCACTTT. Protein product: CASSFVGGRPLHF.